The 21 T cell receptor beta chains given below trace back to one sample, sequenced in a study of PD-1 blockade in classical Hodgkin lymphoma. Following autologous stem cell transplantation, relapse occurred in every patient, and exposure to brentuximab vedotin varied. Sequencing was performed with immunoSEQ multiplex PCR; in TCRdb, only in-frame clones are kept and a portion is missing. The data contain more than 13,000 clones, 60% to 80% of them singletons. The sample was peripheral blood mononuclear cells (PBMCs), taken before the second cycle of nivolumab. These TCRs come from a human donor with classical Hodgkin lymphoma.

CDR3 DNA: TGTGCCAGCAGTGGGCAGGGGGGAGAAAAACTGTTTTTT. Translated: CASSGQGGEKLFF. The chain employs TRBV6-6 and TRBJ1-4; 7 nucleotides match TRBD1. CDR3 size: 13 residues. Germline V gene sequence: CDR1 MNHNY, CDR2 SVGAGI (reference sequence). The junction had 5 bases not matched to a gene; V was cut back by 5 bases and J by 8 bases.

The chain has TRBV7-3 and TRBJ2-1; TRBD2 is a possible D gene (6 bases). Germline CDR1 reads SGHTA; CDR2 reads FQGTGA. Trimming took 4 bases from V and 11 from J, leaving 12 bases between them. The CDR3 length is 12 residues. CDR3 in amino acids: CASSSRSGKQFF. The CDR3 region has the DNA TGTGCCAGCAGCTCCCGTAGCGGAAAGCAGTTCTTC. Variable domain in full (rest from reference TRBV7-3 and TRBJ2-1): GAGVSQTPSNKVTEKGKYVELRCDPISGHTALYWYRQSLGQGPEFLIYFQGTGAADDSGLPNDRFFAVRPEGSVSTLKIQRTERGDSAVYLCASSSRSGKQFFGPGTRLTVL.

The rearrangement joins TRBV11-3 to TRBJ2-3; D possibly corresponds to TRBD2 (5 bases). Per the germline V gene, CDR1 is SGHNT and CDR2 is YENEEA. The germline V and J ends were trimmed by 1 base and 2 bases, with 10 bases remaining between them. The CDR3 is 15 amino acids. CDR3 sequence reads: CASSLAGLTTDTQYF. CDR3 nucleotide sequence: TGTGCCAGCAGCTTAGCGGGGTTAACCACAGATACGCAGTATTTT.

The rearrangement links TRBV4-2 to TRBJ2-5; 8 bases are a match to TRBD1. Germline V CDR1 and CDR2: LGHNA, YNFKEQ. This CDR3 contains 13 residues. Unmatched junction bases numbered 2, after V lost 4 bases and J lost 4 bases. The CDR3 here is CASSRGQGETQYF. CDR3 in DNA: TGTGCCAGCAGCCGTGGACAGGGAGAGACCCAGTACTTC.

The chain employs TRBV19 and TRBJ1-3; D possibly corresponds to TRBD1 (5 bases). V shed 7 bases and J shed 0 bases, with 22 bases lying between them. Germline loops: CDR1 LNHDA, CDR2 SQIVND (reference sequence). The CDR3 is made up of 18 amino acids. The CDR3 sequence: CASMLTVVRARSGNTIYF. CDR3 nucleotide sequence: TGTGCCAGTATGCTGACAGTTGTAAGAGCCCGCTCTGGAAACACCATATATTTT.

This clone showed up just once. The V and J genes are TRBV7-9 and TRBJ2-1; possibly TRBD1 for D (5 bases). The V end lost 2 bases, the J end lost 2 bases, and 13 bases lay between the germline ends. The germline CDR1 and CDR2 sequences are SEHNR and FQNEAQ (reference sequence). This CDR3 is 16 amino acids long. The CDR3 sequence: CASSLQGTPTYNEQFF. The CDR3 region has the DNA TGTGCCAGCAGCTTACAGGGAACCCCTACCTACAATGAGCAGTTCTTC.

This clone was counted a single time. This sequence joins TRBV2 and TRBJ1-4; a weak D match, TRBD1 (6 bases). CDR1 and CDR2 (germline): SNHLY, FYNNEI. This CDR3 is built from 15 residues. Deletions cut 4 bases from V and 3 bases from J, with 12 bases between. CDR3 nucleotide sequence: TGTGCCAGCAGTGGTCAGGGGCTAGCTAATGAAAAACTGTTTTTT. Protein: CASSGQGLANEKLFF. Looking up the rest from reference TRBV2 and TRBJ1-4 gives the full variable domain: EPEVTQTPSHQVTQMGQEVILRCVPISNHLYFYWYRQILGQKVEFLVSFYNNEISEKSEIFDDQFSVERPDGSNFTLKIRSTKLEDSAMYFCASSGQGLANEKLFFGSGTQLSVL.

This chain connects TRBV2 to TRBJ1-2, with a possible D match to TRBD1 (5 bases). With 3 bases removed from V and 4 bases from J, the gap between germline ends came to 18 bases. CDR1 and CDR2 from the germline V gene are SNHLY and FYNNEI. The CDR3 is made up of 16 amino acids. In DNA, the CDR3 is TGTGCCAGCAGTGAGGCTAGGGGATTTCAGGGCTATGGCTACACCTTC. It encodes CASSEARGFQGYGYTF.

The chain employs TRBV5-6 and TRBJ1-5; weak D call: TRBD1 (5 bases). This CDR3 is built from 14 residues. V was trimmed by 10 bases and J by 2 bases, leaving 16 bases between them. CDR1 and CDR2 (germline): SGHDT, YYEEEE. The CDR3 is CAGEVGAGNQPQHF. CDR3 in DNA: TGTGCCGGGGAGGTAGGGGCCGGCAATCAGCCCCAGCATTTT.

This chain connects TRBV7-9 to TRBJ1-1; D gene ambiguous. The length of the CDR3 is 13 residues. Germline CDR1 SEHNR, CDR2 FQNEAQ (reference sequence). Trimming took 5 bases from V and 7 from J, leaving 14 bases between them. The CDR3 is CASSLPWGNEAFF. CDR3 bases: TGTGCCAGCAGCCTTCCCTGGGGAAATGAAGCTTTCTTT. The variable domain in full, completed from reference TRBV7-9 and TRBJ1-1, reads DTGVSQNPRHKITKRGQNVTFRCDPISEHNRLYWYRQTLGQGPEFLTYFQNEAQLEKSRLLSDRFSAERPKGSFSTLEIQRTEQGDSAMYLCASSLPWGNEAFFGQGTRLTVV.

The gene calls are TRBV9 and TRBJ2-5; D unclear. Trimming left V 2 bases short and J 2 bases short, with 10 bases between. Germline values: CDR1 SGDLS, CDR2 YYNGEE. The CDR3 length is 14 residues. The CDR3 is CASSVRRIQETQYF. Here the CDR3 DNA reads TGTGCCAGCAGCGTCCGTAGGATACAAGAGACCCAGTACTTC.

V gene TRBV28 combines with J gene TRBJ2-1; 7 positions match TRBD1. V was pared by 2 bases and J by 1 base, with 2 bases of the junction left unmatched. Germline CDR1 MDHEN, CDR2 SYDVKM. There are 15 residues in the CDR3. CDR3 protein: CASSLRGRSYNEQFF. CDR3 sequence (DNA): TGTGCCAGCAGTTTAAGGGGGCGATCCTACAATGAGCAGTTCTTC.

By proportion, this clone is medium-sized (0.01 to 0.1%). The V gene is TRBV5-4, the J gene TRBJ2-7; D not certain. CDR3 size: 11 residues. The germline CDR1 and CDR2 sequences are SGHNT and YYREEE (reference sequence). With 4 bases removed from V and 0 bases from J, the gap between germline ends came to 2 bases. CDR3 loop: CASSDSYEQYF. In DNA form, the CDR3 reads TGTGCCAGCAGCGACTCCTACGAGCAGTACTTC.

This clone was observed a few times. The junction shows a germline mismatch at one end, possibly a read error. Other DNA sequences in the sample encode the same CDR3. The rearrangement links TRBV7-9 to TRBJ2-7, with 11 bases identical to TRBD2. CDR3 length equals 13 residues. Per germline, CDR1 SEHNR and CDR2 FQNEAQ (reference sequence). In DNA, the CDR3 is TGTGCCAGCAGCCTAGCGGGGGGCTACGAGCAGTACTTC. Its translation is CASSLAGGYEQYF.

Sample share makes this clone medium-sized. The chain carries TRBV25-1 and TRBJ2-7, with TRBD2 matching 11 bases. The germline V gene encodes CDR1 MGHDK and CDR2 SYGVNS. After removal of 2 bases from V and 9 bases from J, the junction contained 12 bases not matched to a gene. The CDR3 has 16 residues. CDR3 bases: TGTGCCAGCAGTGAAATATCCCCTAGCGGGGGGCCAGGGCAGTACTTC. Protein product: CASSEISPSGGPGQYF.

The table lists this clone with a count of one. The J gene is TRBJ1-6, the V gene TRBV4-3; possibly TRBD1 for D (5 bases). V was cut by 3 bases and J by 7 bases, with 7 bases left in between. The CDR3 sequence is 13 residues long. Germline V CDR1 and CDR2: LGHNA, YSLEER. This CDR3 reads CASSQGVNSPLHF. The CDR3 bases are TGCGCCAGCAGCCAGGGGGTAAATTCACCCCTCCACTTT.

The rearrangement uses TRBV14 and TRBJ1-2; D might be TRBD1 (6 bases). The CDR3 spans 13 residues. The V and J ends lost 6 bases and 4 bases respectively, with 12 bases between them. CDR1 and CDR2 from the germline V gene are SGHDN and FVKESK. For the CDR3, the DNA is TGTGCCAGCAGGCGCAGGGGAACCTATGGCTACACCTTC. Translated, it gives CASRRRGTYGYTF.

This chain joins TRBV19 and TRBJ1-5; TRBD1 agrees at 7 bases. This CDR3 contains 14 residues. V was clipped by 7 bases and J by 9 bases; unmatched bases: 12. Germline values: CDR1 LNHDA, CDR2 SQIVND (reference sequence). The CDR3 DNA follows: TGTGCCAGTACCTCGACAGGGTTCCTGAGGCCCCAGCATTTT. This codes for CASTSTGFLRPQHF.

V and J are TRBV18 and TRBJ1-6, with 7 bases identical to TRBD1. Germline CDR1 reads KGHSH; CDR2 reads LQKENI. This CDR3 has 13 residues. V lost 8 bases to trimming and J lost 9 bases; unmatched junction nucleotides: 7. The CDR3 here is CASADREGSPLHF. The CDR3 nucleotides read TGTGCCAGCGCCGACAGGGAGGGTTCACCCCTCCACTTT.

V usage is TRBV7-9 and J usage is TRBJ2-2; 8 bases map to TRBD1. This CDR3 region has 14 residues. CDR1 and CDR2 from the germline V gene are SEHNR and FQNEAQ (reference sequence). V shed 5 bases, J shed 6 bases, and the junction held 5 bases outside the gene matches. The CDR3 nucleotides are TGTGCCAGCAGCAAAGCAGGGGGCTCCGGGGAGCTGTTTTTT. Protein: CASSKAGGSGELFF.

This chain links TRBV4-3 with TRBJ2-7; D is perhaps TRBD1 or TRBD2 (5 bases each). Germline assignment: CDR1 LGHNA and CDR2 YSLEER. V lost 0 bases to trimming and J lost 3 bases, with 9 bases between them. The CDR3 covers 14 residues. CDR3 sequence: CASSQDGGFYEQYF. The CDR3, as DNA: TGCGCCAGCAGCCAAGATGGGGGTTTCTACGAGCAGTACTTC.